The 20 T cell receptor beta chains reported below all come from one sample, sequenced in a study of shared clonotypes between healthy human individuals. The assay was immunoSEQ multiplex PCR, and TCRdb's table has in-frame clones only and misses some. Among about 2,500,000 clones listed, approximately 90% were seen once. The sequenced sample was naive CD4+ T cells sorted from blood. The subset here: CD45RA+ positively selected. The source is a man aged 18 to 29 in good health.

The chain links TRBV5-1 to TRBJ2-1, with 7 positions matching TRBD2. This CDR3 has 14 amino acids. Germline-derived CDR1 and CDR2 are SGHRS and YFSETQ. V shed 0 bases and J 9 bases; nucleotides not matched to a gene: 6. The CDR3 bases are TGCGCCAGCAGCTTGGAGGCTAGCGGCTCTGAGCAGTTCTTC. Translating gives CASSLEASGSEQFF.

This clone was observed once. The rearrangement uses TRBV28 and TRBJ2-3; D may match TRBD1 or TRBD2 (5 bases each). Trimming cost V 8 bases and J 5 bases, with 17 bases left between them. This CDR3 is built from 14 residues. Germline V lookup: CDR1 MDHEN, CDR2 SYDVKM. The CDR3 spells CASWDPWRLDTQYF. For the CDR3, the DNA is TGTGCCAGCTGGGACCCCTGGCGTTTAGATACGCAGTATTTT.

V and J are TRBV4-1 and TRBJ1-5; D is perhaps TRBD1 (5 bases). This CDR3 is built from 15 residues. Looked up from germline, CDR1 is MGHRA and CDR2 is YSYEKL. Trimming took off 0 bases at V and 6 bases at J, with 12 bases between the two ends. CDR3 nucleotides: TGCGCCAGCAGCCAAGAATTCCTGGGGGGTCAGCCCCAGCATTTT. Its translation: CASSQEFLGGQPQHF.

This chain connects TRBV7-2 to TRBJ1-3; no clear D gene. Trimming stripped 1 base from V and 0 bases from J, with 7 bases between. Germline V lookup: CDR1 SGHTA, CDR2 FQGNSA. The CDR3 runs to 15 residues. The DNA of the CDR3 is TGTGCCAGCAGCTTAGTGGGCCGCTCTGGAAACACCATATATTTT. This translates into CASSLVGRSGNTIYF.

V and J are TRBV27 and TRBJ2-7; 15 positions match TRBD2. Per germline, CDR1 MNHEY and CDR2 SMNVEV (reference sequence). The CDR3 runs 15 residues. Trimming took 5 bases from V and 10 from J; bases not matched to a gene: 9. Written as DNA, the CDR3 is TGTGCCAGCAGTCCGGGACTAGCGGGGGGAGAGACTCAGTACTTC. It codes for CASSPGLAGGETQYF.

The CDR3 nucleotides read TGTGCCAGCAGCCGCCGGCTAGCGGGCCAAGAAAGCTCCTACGAGCAGTACTTC. Residues: CASSRRLAGQESSYEQYF. The chain couples TRBV5-5 to TRBJ2-7; 8 positions agree with TRBD2. CDR3 length: 18 amino acids. V dropped 4 bases and J dropped 0; count of bases not matched to a gene: 15. Germline V gives CDR1 SGHKS, CDR2 YYEKEE (reference sequence).

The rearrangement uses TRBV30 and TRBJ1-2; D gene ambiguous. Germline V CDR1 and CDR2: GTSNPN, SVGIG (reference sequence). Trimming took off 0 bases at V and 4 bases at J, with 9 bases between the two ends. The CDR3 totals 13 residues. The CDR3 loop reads CAWSVQQTYGYTF. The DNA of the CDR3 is TGTGCCTGGAGTGTCCAACAAACCTATGGCTACACCTTC.

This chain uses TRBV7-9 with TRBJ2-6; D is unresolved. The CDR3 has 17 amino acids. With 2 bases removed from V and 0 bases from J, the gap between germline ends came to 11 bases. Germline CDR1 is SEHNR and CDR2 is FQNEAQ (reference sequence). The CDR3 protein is CASSLSRMVSGANVLTF. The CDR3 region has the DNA TGTGCCAGCAGCTTAAGCCGAATGGTCTCTGGGGCCAACGTCCTGACTTTC. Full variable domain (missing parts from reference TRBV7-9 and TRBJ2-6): DTGVSQNPRHKITKRGQNVTFRCDPISEHNRLYWYRQTLGQGPEFLTYFQNEAQLEKSRLLSDRFSAERPKGSFSTLEIQRTEQGDSAMYLCASSLSRMVSGANVLTFGAGSRLTVL.

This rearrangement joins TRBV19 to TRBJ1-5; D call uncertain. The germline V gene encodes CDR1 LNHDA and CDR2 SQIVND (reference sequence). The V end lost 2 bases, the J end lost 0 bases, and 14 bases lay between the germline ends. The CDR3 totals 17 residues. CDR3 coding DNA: TGTGCCAGTAGTATAAGTTGGGCATCAAATAGCAATCAGCCCCAGCATTTT. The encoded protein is CASSISWASNSNQPQHF.

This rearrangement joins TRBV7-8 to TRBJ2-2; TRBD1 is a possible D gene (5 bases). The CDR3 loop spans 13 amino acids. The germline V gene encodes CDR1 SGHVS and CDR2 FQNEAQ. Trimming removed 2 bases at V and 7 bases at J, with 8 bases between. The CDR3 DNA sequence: TGTGCCAGCAGCTTACGCAGGGACGGGGAGCTGTTTTTT. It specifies CASSLRRDGELFF.

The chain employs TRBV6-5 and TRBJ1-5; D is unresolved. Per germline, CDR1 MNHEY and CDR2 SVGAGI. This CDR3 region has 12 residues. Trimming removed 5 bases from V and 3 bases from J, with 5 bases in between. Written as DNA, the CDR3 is TGTGCCAGCAGTGGTATCAATCAGCCCCAGCATTTT. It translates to CASSGINQPQHF.

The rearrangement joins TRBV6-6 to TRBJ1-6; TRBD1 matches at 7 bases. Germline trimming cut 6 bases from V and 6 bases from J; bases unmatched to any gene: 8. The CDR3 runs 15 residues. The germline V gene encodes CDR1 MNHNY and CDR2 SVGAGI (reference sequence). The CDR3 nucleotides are TGTGCCAGCAGCCAAAGACAGGGTGTTAATTCACCCCTCCACTTT. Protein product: CASSQRQGVNSPLHF.

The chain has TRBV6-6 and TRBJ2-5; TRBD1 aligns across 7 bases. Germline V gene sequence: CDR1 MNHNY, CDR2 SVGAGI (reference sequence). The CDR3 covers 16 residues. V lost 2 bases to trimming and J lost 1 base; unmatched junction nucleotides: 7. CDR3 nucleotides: TGTGCCAGCAGTTACGGCAGGGGGAATCGCCAAGAGACCCAGTACTTC. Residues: CASSYGRGNRQETQYF.

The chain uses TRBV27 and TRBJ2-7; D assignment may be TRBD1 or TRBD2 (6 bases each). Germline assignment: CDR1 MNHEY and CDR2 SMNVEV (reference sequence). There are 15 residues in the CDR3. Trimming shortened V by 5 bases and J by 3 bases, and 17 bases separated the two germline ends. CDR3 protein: CASSRLGGTFYEQYF. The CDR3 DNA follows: TGTGCCAGCAGTCGATTAGGGGGGACCTTCTACGAGCAGTACTTC.

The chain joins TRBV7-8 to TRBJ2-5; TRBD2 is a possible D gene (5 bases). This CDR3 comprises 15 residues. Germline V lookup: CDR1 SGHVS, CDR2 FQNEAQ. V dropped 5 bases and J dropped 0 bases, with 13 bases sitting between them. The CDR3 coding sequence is TGTGCCAGCAGCCTTAGCGCAGCGTACCAAGAGACCCAGTACTTC. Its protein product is CASSLSAAYQETQYF.

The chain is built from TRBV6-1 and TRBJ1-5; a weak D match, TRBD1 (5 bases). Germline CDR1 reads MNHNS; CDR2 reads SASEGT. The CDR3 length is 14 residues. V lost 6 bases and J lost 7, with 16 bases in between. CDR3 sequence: CASSPGGGKQPQHF. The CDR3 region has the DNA TGTGCCAGCAGCCCCGGGGGGGGGAAACAGCCCCAGCATTTT.

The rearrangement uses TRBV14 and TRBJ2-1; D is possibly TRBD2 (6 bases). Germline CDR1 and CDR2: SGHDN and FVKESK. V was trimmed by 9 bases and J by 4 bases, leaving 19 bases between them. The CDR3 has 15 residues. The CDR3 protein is CASSFRNGTYNEQFF. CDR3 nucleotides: TGTGCCAGTTCATTTCGGAATGGGACTTACAATGAGCAGTTCTTC.

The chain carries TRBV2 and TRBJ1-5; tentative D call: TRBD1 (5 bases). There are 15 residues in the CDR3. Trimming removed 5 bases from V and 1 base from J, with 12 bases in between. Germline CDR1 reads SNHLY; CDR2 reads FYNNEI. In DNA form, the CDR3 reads TGTGCCAGCAGTCCCAGGGAGGGGAGCAATCAGCCCCAGCATTTT. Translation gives CASSPREGSNQPQHF.

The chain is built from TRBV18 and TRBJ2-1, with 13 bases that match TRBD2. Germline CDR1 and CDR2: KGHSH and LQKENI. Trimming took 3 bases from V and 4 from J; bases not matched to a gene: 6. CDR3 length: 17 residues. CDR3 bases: TGTGCCAGCTCACCCGGACTAGCGGGGGTTTCGTACAATGAGCAGTTCTTC. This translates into CASSPGLAGVSYNEQFF.

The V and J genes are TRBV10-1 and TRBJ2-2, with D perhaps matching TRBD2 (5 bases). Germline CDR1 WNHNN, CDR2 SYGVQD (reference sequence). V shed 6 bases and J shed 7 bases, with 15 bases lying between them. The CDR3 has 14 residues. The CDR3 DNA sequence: TGCGCCAGCAGCCCAACAGTGGGGAGCGGGGAGCTGTTTTTT. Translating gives CASSPTVGSGELFF.